The sequence of this TCR beta chain was determined in a study of blood T cell repertoires in COVID-19. At the level of the study: Nucleic acid was either cDNA or gDNA, and it came from T cells, B-cell-depleted T cells, or PBMCs.

The V segment lost 0 bases and the J segment 3 bases; nucleotides outside the gene matches: 2. The CDR3 runs to 15 residues. Germline-derived CDR1 and CDR2 are SGDLS and YYNGEE. The assay was immunoSEQ multiplex PCR, and TCRdb's table has in-frame clones only and misses some. The data contain about 75,000 clones, under 90% of them seen just once; the ten biggest clones take up 2.5% to 3%. The TCR was taken from a human donor in a cohort sampled during active COVID-19. Sequencing was carried out using peripheral blood. The chain is built from TRBV9 and TRBJ1-4; 7 bases match TRBD1. The CDR3 sequence: CASSVAGGANEKLFF. In DNA form, the CDR3 reads TGTGCCAGCAGCGTAGCAGGGGGAGCTAATGAAAAACTGTTTTTT. The whole variable domain, filled in from reference TRBV9 and TRBJ1-4, reads DSGVTQTPKHLITATGQRVTLRCSPRSGDLSVYWYQQSLDQGLQFLIQYYNGEERAKGNILERFSAQQFPDLHSELNLSSLELGDSALYFCASSVAGGANEKLFFGSGTQLSVL.